The rows below give T cell receptor beta chains drawn from one sample of a study of cytomegalovirus exposure and HLA in healthy donors. The assay was immunoSEQ multiplex PCR, and TCRdb's table has in-frame clones only and misses some. In the table there are fewer than 200,000 clones, roughly 70% of which are singletons. The sequencing input was PBMCs. Receptors originate from a girl between 5 and 17 years old in good health and CMV-seronegative. Both conserved end residues are part of each CDR3. A D gene is named only where the DNA matches it firmly. Rows may omit the clone size; those that give it use once, few, many or a size class.

>-|TRBV19|TRBJ2-2|-
CASSRLEASGELFF
TGTGCCAGTAGTAGACTCGAAGCGAGCGGGGAGCTGTTTTTT
>-|TRBV14|TRBJ2-7|-
CASSQSWDMGVFGQYF
TGTGCCAGCAGCCAATCTTGGGACATGGGAGTGTTCGGGCAGTACTTC
>-|TRBV7-7|TRBJ2-5|-
CASSLLAPGEREETQYF
TGTGCCAGCAGCTTACTCGCCCCAGGGGAAAGGGAAGAGACCCAGTACTTC
>TRBD2|TRBV5-6|TRBJ2-1|few
CASSSLGGGVVDEQFF
TGTGCCAGCAGCTCTCTCGGCGGGGGGGTCGTAGATGAGCAGTTCTTC
>-|TRBV5-6|TRBJ1-2|-
CASSLGAIYTF
TGTGCCAGCAGCTTGGGGGCCATCTACACCTTC
>-|TRBV9|TRBJ2-1|-
CASSVASVNNEQFF
TGTGCCAGCAGCGTTGCTAGCGTAAACAATGAGCAGTTCTTC
>-|TRBV19|TRBJ1-1|once
CASSIDMTELEAFF
TGTGCCAGTAGTATAGATATGACAGAACTTGAAGCTTTCTTT
>-|TRBV5-6|TRBJ2-7|few
CASSLGLPVYEQYF
TGTGCCAGCAGCTTGGGTTTGCCGGTATACGAGCAGTACTTC
>TRBD1|TRBV7-6|TRBJ1-5|-
CASSLSGTGDQPQHF
TGTGCCAGCAGCTTGTCAGGGACAGGAGATCAGCCCCAGCATTTT
>-|TRBV7-9|TRBJ1-3|-
CASSLARGGASGNTIYF
TGTGCCAGCAGCTTAGCGCGGGGGGGCGCGTCTGGAAACACCATATATTTT